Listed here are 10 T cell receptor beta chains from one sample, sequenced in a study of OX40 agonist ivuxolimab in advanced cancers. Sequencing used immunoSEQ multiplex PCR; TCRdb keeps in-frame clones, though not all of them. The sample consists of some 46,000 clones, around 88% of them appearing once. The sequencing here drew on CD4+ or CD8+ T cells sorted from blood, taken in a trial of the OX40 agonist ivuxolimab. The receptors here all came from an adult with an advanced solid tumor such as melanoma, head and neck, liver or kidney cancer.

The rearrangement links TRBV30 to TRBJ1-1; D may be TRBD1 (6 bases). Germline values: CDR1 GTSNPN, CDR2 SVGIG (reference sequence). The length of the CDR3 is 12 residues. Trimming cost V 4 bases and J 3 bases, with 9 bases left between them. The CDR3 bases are TGTGCCTGGAACAGGGCGGACACTGAAGCTTTCTTT. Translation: CAWNRADTEAFF.

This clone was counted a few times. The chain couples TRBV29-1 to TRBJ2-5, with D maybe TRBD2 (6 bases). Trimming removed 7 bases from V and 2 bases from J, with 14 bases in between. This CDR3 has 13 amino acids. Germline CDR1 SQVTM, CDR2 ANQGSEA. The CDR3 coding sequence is TGCAGCGCAGGAGAGGCGGGACAAGAGACCCAGTACTTC. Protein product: CSAGEAGQETQYF. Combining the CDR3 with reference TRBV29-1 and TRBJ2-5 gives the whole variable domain SAVISQKPSRDICQRGTSLTIQCQVDSQVTMMFWYRQQPGQSLTLIATANQGSEATYESGFVIDKFPISRPNLTFSTLTVSNMSPEDSSIYLCSAGEAGQETQYFGPGTRLLVL.

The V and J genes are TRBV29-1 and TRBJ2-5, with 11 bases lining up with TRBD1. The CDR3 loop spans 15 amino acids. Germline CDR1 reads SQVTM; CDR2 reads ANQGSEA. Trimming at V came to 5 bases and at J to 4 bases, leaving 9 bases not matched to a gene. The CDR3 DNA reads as TGCAGCGTTAAAGCCGGGACAGGGGGGGGAGAGACCCAGTACTTC. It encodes CSVKAGTGGGETQYF.

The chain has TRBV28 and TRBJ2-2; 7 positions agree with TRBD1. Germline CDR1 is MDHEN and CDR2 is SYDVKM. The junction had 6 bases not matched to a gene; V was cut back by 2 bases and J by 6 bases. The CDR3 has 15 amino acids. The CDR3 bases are TGTGCCAGCAGTTTAGGAGGACAGGTGGCCGGGGAGCTGTTTTTT. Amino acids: CASSLGGQVAGELFF.

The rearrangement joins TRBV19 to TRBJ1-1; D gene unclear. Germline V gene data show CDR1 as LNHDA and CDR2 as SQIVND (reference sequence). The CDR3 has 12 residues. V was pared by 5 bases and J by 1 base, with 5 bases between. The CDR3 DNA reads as TGTGCCAGTAGTCCCTCGAACACTGAAGCTTTCTTT. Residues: CASSPSNTEAFF.

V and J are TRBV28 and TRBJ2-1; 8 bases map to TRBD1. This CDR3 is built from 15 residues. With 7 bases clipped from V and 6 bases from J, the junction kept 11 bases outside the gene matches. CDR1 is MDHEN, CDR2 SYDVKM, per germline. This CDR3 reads CASTPSGTGSNEQFF. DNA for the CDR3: TGTGCCAGCACTCCGTCCGGGACAGGCTCCAATGAGCAGTTCTTC.

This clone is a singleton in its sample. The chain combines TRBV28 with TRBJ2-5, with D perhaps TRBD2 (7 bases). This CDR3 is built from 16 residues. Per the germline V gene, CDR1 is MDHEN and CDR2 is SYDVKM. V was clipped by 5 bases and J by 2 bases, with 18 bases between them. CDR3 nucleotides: TGTGCCAGCAGTGGGGGAGGGACAACTCGTCAAGAGACCCAGTACTTC. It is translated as CASSGGGTTRQETQYF.

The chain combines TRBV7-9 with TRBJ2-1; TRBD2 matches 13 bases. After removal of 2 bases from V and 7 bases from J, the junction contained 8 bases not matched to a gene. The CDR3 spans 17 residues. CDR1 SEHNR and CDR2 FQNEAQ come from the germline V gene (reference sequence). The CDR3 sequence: CASSLYRTSGSRNEQFF. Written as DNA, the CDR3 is TGTGCCAGCAGCTTATATAGGACTAGCGGGAGTAGGAATGAGCAGTTCTTC.

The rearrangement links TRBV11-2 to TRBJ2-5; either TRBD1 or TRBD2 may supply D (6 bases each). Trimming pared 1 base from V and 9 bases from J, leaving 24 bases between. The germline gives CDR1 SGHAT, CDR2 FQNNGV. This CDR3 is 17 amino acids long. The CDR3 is CASSLGTNPQIGGSQYF. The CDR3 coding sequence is TGTGCCAGCAGCTTAGGAACTAACCCGCAGATAGGGGGGTCCCAGTACTTC.

CDR3 sequence reads: CASSYAPLNYGYTF. CDR3 bases: TGTGCCAGCAGTTACGCGCCACTAAACTATGGCTACACCTTC. The rearrangement joins TRBV6-6 to TRBJ1-2; the D is unclear. Trimming stripped 2 bases from V and 2 bases from J, with 9 bases between. The germline CDR1 and CDR2 sequences are MNHNY and SVGAGI (reference sequence). The CDR3 totals 14 residues.